These 20 T cell receptor beta chains were sequenced from one sample in a study of blood T cell repertoires in COVID-19. The method was immunoSEQ multiplex PCR; TCRdb's version includes in-frame clones alone and lacks a portion of them. Of over 150,000 clones in the sample, approximately 88% were seen once. Sequencing was performed on peripheral blood. The origin of the receptors is a woman between 40 and 50 years old with COVID-19, enrolled during active disease.

The chain recombines TRBV7-6 with TRBJ1-6; D is undetermined. V lost 1 base, J lost 11 bases, and 9 bases lay in between. There are 13 residues in the CDR3. Germline-derived CDR1 and CDR2 are SGHVS and FNYEAQ. CDR3 in DNA: TGTGCCAGCAGCTTAGAGAGGGAAGCACCCCTCCACTTT. Translated, it gives CASSLEREAPLHF.

The sample holds a few counts of this clone. This rearrangement joins TRBV12-3 or TRBV12-4 to TRBJ2-3; D is undetermined. V lost 3 bases and J lost 7, with 11 bases in between. The CDR3 covers 13 residues. CDR3 bases: TGTGCCAGCAGTTTGTACTTAACTCATACGCAGTATTTT. Protein sequence: CASSLYLTHTQYF.

In its sample, this clone was seen once. The chain has TRBV12-5 and TRBJ1-2; D is uncertain. The CDR3 sequence is 15 residues long. Germline lookup yields CDR1 LGHNT and CDR2 FRNRAP. V gave up 2 bases and J gave up 8 bases, with 18 bases separating them. The CDR3, as DNA: TGTGCTAGTGGTTTGATCAGGCCCGGGGAAAGCGGCTACACCTTC. Its protein is CASGLIRPGESGYTF.

This clone appeared once. This rearrangement joins TRBV5-1 to TRBJ1-4; TRBD1 might be the D (5 bases). The CDR3 loop spans 14 amino acids. Germline values: CDR1 SGHRS, CDR2 YFSETQ. V lost 0 bases and J 6 bases, leaving 9 bases between the germline ends. CDR3 region: CASSLGGADEKLFF. For the CDR3, the DNA is TGCGCCAGCAGCTTGGGGGGCGCGGATGAAAAACTGTTTTTT.

The chain employs TRBV23-1 and TRBJ1-1; TRBD1 aligns across 7 bases. TRBV23-1 is noted as an ORF with a role that remains uncertain. This CDR3 has 13 amino acids. V was clipped by 0 bases and J by 11 bases; unmatched bases: 6. This CDR3 is CASSQSPDRDAFF. The CDR3, as DNA: TGCGCCAGCAGTCAATCACCCGACAGGGATGCTTTCTTT.

The chain links TRBV19 to TRBJ1-1, with 12 bases matching TRBD1. CDR1 and CDR2 (germline): LNHDA, SQIVND (reference sequence). After removal of 10 bases from V and 4 bases from J, the junction contained 10 bases not matched to a gene. The CDR3 consists of 15 residues. In DNA form, the CDR3 reads TGTGCCACCCAAGGGGGACAGGGGGCCTTCACTGAAGCTTTCTTT. It translates to CATQGGQGAFTEAFF.

The rearrangement links TRBV6-5 to TRBJ1-1; D may be TRBD1 (6 bases). Trimming stripped 2 bases from V and 2 bases from J, with 15 bases between. Germline CDR1 MNHEY, CDR2 SVGAGI. There are 16 residues in the CDR3. The CDR3 DNA is TGTGCCAGCAGTTACCGTCGGCAGGGGCTTAACACTGAAGCTTTCTTT. Amino acid sequence: CASSYRRQGLNTEAFF.

V gene TRBV18 combines with J gene TRBJ1-3, with 7 bases lining up with TRBD1. From germline, CDR1 is KGHSH and CDR2 LQKENI. CDR3 length: 14 amino acids. J gave up 4 bases and V 3 bases, and 3 bases lay outside the gene matches. This chain's CDR3 is CASSPTGVGNTIYF. CDR3 coding DNA: TGTGCCAGCTCACCCACAGGGGTAGGAAACACCATATATTTT.

DNA for the CDR3: TGTGCCAGTAGGTGGCAGAACACCGGGGAGCTGTTTTTT. This encodes CASRWQNTGELFF. The V and J genes are TRBV19 and TRBJ2-2; D remains unclear. Germline CDR1 reads LNHDA; CDR2 reads SQIVND (reference sequence). V lost 6 bases and J 1 base, leaving 6 bases between the germline ends. CDR3 size: 13 residues.

This rearrangement joins TRBV3-1 (or the pseudogene TRBV3-2) to TRBJ2-2, with TRBD2 identical over 12 bases. Germline V lookup: CDR1 LGHDT, CDR2 YNNKEL (reference sequence). CDR3 length: 16 amino acids. V dropped 1 base and J dropped 6; count of bases not matched to a gene: 3. CDR3 sequence: CASSQGPSGRAGELFF. As DNA, the CDR3 is TGTGCCAGCAGCCAAGGTCCTAGCGGGAGGGCCGGGGAGCTGTTTTTT.

The chain has TRBV28 and TRBJ1-2; D is possibly TRBD1 (6 bases). The CDR3 is 14 residues long. Germline V gives CDR1 MDHEN, CDR2 SYDVKM. V lost 9 bases to trimming and J lost 4 bases, with 18 bases between them. The CDR3 is CASLPSGVSYGYTF. CDR3 in DNA: TGTGCCAGTCTTCCCTCAGGGGTGAGCTATGGCTACACCTTC.

The rearrangement joins TRBV12-3 or TRBV12-4 to TRBJ1-2; perhaps TRBD1 as D (5 bases). This CDR3 is built from 13 residues. Trimming left V 1 base short and J 5 bases short, with 8 bases between. This chain's CDR3 is CASSLGQTYGYTF. The CDR3 DNA reads TGTGCCAGCAGTTTAGGACAGACTTATGGCTACACCTTC.

The V call is TRBV5-1, the J call TRBJ2-4; 9 positions match TRBD1. The CDR3 sequence is 14 residues long. CDR1 SGHRS and CDR2 YFSETQ come from the germline V gene. Germline trimming cut 7 bases from V and 8 bases from J; bases unmatched to any gene: 10. CDR3 DNA: TGCGCCAGCTTACCCGGGACAGGGTCCGACATTCAGTACTTC. Amino acid sequence: CASLPGTGSDIQYF.

In this sample, this clone turned up a few times. V and J are TRBV19 and TRBJ2-7; TRBD2 aligns across 7 bases. This CDR3 has 15 amino acids. After removal of 5 bases from V and 2 bases from J, the junction contained 9 bases not matched to a gene. Germline V CDR1 and CDR2: LNHDA, SQIVND (reference sequence). As DNA, the CDR3 is TGTGCCAGTAGTGTTGAGGCCGGGGGGACCTACGAGCAGTACTTC. Amino acids: CASSVEAGGTYEQYF.

The V call is TRBV2, the J call TRBJ2-7; 12 bases align to TRBD2. The V and J ends lost 2 bases and 5 bases, in that order; junction bases with no gene match: 1. CDR1 is SNHLY and CDR2 is FYNNEI in the germline V gene. CDR3 length equals 14 residues. CDR3 nucleotide sequence: TGTGCCAGCAGTGAACGACTAGCGGGGGACGAGCAGTACTTC. Amino acids: CASSERLAGDEQYF.

V gene TRBV3-1 (or the pseudogene TRBV3-2) combines with J gene TRBJ1-2; D may be TRBD1 (6 bases). The V gene's germline CDR1 is LGHDT and CDR2 YNNKEL (reference sequence). The V end lost 1 base, the J end lost 1 base, and 13 bases lay between the germline ends. The length of the CDR3 is 16 residues. The chain's CDR3 is CASSQGPGQINYGYTF. DNA for the CDR3: TGTGCCAGCAGCCAAGGGCCAGGACAGATTAACTATGGCTACACCTTC.

The chain employs TRBV7-9 and TRBJ1-6; TRBD1 might be the D (5 bases). The ends were cut back, 5 bases at V and 8 bases at J, with 13 bases in the middle. The germline V gene has CDR1 SEHNR and CDR2 FQNEAQ (reference sequence). The CDR3 length is 14 residues. The CDR3 loop reads CASSPGTSDSPLHF. As DNA, the CDR3 is TGTGCCAGCAGCCCCGGGACTTCGGATTCACCCCTCCACTTT.

The chain links TRBV7-6 to TRBJ2-1; D gene unclear. Trimming cost V 2 bases and J 5 bases, with 19 bases left between them. CDR1 SGHVS and CDR2 FNYEAQ come from the germline V gene. CDR3 length: 17 amino acids. This CDR3 is CASSLKVASADHNEQFF. The CDR3 DNA reads as TGTGCCAGCAGCTTAAAGGTGGCGAGCGCAGACCACAATGAGCAGTTCTTC.

V gene TRBV28 combines with J gene TRBJ2-6; D is undetermined. There are 14 residues in the CDR3. The V end was cut by 4 bases, the J end by 10 bases, with 14 bases between. The germline gives CDR1 MDHEN, CDR2 SYDVKM. The chain's CDR3 is CASSWSVTKNVLTF. CDR3 DNA: TGTGCCAGCAGTTGGTCGGTGACAAAAAACGTCCTGACTTTC.

The V call is TRBV29-1, the J call TRBJ2-4, with no clear D. Germline assignment: CDR1 SQVTM and CDR2 ANQGSEA. CDR3 size: 13 residues. The germline V and J ends were trimmed by 4 bases and 0 bases, with 7 bases remaining between them. CDR3 loop: CSVVRLAKNIQYF. The CDR3 bases are TGCAGCGTTGTCCGACTAGCCAAAAACATTCAGTACTTC.